What follows is one T cell receptor beta chain and its context. What it recognizes is unknown. CDR1 and CDR2 (germline): GTSNPN, SVGIG (reference sequence). Between the trimmed V and J ends, which lost 0 bases and 3 bases, there was a span of 8 bases. CDR3 size: 13 residues. Isolated RNA was reverse transcribed into cDNA used as the sequencing template. Sequencing used immunoSEQ multiplex PCR; TCRdb keeps in-frame clones, though not all of them. In the table there are roughly 200,000 clones, roughly 60% of which are singletons. Peripheral blood samples and lesional scalp punch biopsies were obtained from alopecia areata patients. These data belong to a study of CD8+ T cells in alopecia areata. Broader study findings: Higher clonality than in normal scalp was seen in lesional scalp, especially alopecia totalis/universalis.

The sample in question was CD4+ T cells sorted from blood, obtained at week 0. This sequence was found in a human donor with alopecia areata. The chain combines TRBV30 with TRBJ1-1; D possibly corresponds to TRBD1 (6 bases). The DNA for the CDR3 is TGTGCCTGGAGTGTAGGGGGTGACACTGAAGCTTTCTTT. This encodes CAWSVGGDTEAFF.